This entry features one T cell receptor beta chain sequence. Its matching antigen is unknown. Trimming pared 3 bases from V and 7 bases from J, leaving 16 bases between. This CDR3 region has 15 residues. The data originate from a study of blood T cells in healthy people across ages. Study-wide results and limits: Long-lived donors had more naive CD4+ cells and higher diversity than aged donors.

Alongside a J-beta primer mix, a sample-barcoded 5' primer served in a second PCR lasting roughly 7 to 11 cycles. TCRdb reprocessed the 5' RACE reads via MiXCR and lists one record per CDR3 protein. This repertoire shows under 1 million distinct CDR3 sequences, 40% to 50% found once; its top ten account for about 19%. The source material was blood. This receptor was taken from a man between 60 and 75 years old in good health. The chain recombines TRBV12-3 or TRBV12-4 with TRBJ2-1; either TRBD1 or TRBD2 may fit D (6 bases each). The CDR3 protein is CASSLGGQARNEQFF. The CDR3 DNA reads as TGTGCCAGCAGTTTGGGGGGCCAAGCGAGGAATGAGCAGTTCTTC.